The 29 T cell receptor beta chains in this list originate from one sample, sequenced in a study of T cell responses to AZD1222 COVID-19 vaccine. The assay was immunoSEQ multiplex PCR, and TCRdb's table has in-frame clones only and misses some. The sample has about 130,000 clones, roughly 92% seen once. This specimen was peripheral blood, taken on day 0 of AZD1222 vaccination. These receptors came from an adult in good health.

The CDR3 sequence is CASSLLGNNYGYTF. CDR3 nucleotides: TGCGCCAGCAGCTTGTTGGGCAACAACTATGGCTACACCTTC. This chain links TRBV5-1 with TRBJ1-2; unclear D gene. CDR3 length equals 14 residues. V lost 1 base to trimming and J lost 2 bases, with 9 bases between them. CDR1 SGHRS and CDR2 YFSETQ come from the germline V gene.

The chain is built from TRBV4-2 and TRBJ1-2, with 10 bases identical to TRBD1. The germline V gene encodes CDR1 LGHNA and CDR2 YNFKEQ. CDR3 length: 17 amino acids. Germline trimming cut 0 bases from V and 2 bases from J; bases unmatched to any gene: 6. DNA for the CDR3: TGTGCCAGCAGCCAAGAAAGTCCGGGACAGGGGAACTATGGCTACACCTTC. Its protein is CASSQESPGQGNYGYTF.

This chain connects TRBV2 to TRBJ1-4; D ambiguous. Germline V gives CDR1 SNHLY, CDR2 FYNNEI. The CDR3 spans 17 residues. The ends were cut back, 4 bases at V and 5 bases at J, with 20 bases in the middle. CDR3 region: CASSASNEGAGNEKLFF. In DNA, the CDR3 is TGTGCCAGCAGTGCCAGCAATGAGGGTGCGGGGAATGAAAAACTGTTTTTT. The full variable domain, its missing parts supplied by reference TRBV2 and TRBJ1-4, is EPEVTQTPSHQVTQMGQEVILRCVPISNHLYFYWYRQILGQKVEFLVSFYNNEISEKSEIFDDQFSVERPDGSNFTLKIRSTKLEDSAMYFCASSASNEGAGNEKLFFGSGTQLSVL.

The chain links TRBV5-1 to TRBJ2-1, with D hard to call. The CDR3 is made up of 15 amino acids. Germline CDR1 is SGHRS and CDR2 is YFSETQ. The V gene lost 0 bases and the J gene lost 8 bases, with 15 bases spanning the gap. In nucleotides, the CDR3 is TGCGCCAGCAGCTTGGAGGCCAGGTTTATAGATGAGCAGTTCTTC. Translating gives CASSLEARFIDEQFF.

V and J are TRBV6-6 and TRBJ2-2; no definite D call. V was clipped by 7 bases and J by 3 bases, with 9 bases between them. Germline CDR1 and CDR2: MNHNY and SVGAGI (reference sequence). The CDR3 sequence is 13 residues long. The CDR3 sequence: CASTERDTGELFF. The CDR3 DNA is TGTGCCAGCACCGAGCGCGACACCGGGGAGCTGTTTTTT.

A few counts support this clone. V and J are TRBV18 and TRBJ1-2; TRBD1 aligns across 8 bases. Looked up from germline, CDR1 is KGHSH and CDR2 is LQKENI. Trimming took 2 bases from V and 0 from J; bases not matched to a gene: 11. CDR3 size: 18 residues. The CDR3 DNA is TGTGCCAGCTCACCAAGGGCCCCGGGACAGGCCTCTAACTATGGCTACACCTTC. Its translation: CASSPRAPGQASNYGYTF.

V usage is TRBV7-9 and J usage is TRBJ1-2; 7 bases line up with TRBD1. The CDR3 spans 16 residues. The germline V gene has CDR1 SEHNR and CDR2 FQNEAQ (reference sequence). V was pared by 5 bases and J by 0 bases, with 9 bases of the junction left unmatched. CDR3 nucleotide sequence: TGTGCCAGCAGCCGTCAGGGACAGTTCACTAACTATGGCTACACCTTC. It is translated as CASSRQGQFTNYGYTF.

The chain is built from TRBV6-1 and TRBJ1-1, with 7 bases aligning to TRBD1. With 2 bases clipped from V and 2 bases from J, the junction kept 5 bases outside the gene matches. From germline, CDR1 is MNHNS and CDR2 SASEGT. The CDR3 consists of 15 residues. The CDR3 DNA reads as TGTGCCAGCAGTGAAATACGACAGGGAAACACTGAAGCTTTCTTT. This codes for CASSEIRQGNTEAFF.

CDR3 sequence reads: CASSSGLAGGQETQYF. In nucleotides, the CDR3 is TGCGCCAGCAGCTCCGGACTAGCGGGGGGGCAAGAGACCCAGTACTTC. The chain links TRBV5-1 to TRBJ2-5; 15 bases are a match to TRBD2. The CDR3 consists of 16 residues. The V gene end was trimmed by 3 bases and the J gene end by 2 bases; junction bases not matched to a gene: 2. Per the germline V gene, CDR1 is SGHRS and CDR2 is YFSETQ.

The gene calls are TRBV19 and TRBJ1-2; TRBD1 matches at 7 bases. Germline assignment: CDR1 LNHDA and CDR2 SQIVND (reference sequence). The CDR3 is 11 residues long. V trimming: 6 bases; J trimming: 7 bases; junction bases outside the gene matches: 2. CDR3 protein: CASSTGAGYTF. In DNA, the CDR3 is TGTGCCAGTAGCACAGGGGCTGGCTACACCTTC. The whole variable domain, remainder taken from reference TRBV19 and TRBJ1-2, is DGGITQSPKYLFRKEGQNVTLSCEQNLNHDAMYWYRQDPGQGLRLIYYSQIVNDFQKGDIAEGYSVSREKKESFPLTVTSAQKNPTAFYLCASSTGAGYTFGSGTRLTVV.

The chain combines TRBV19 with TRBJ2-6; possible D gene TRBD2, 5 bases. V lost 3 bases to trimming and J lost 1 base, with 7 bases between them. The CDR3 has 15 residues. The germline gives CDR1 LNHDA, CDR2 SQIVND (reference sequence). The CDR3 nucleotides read TGTGCCAGTAGTATTGGGGAGTCTGGGGCCAACGTCCTGACTTTC. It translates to CASSIGESGANVLTF.

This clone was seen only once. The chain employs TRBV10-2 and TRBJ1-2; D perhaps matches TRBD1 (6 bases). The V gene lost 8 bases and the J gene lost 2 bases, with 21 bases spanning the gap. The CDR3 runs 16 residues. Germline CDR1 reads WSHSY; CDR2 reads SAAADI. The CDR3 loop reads CASSQGTRPLNYGYTF. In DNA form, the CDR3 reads TGCGCCAGCTCGCAGGGGACCCGGCCCCTCAACTATGGCTACACCTTC.

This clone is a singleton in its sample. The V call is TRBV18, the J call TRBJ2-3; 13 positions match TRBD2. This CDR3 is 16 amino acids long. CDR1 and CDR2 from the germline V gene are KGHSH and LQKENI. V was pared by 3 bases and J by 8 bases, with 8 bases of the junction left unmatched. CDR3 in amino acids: CASSPAGTSGVGTQYF. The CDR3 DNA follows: TGTGCCAGCTCACCCGCGGGGACTAGCGGGGTCGGTACGCAGTATTTT.

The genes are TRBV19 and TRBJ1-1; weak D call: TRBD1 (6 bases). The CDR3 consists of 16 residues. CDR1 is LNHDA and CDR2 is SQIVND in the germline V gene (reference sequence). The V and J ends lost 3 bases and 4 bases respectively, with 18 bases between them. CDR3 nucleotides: TGTGCCAGTAGTATTCGGGGGCGGTGGAGTGGCACTGAAGCTTTCTTT. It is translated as CASSIRGRWSGTEAFF.

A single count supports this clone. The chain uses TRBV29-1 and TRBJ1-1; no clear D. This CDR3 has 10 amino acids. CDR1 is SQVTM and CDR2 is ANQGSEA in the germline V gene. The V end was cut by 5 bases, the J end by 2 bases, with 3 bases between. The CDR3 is CSVQNTEAFF. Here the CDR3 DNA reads TGCAGCGTTCAAAACACTGAAGCTTTCTTT.

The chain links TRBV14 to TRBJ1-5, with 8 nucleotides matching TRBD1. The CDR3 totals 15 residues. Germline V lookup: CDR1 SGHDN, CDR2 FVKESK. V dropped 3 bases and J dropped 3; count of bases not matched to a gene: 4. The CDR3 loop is CASSQGDRYNQPQHF. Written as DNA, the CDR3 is TGTGCCAGCAGCCAGGGGGACAGGTACAATCAGCCCCAGCATTTT.

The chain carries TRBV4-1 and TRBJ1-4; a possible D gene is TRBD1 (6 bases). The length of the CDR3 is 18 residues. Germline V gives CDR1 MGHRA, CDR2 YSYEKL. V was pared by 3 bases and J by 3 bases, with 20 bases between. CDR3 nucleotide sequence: TGCGCCAGCAGCCACCCAACCTTAACAGGGCGACCTAATGAAAAACTGTTTTTT. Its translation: CASSHPTLTGRPNEKLFF.

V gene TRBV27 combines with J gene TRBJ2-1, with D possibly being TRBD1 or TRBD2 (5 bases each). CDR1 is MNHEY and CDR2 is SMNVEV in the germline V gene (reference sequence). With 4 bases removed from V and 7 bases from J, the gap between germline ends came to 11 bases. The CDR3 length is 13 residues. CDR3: CASSSGTENEQFF. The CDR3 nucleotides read TGTGCCAGCAGTTCTGGGACGGAAAATGAGCAGTTCTTC.

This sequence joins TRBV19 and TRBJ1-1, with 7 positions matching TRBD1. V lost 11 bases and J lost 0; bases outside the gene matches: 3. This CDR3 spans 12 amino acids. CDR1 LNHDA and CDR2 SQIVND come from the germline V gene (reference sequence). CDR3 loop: CAWDSLNTEAFF. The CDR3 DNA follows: TGTGCCTGGGACAGCCTGAACACTGAAGCTTTCTTT.

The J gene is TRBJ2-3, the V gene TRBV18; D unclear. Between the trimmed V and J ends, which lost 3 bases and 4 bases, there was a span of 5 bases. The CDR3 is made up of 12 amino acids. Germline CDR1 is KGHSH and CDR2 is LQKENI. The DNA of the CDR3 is TGTGCCAGCTCACCGTCCGCAGATACGCAGTATTTT. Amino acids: CASSPSADTQYF.

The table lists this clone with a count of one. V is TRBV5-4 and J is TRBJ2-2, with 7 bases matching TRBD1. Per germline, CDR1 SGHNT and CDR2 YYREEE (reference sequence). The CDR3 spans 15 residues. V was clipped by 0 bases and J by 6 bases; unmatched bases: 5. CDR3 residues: CASSLDRGRSGELFF. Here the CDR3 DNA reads TGTGCCAGCAGCTTGGACAGGGGAAGGTCCGGGGAGCTGTTTTTT.

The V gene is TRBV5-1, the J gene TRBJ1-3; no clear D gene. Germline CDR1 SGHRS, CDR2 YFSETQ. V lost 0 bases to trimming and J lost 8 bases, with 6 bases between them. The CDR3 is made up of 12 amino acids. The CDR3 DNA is TGCGCCAGCAGCTTGGTAGGAGACACCATATATTTT. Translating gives CASSLVGDTIYF.

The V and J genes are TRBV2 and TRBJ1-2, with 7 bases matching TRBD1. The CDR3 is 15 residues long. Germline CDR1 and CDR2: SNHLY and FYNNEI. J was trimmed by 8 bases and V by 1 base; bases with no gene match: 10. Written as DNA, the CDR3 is TGTGCCAGCAGTGAAGAGGCAGGGGGAATAAGGGGCTACACCTTC. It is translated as CASSEEAGGIRGYTF.

In DNA, the CDR3 is TGTGCCAGCAGTGAAGCGCTTAGGACAGCCTCCTACGAGCAGTACTTC. The encoded protein is CASSEALRTASYEQYF. The chain links TRBV6-1 to TRBJ2-7; D may be TRBD1 (6 bases). Trimming left V 0 bases short and J 0 bases short, with 12 bases between. The germline V gene has CDR1 MNHNS and CDR2 SASEGT. The CDR3 extends over 16 amino acids.

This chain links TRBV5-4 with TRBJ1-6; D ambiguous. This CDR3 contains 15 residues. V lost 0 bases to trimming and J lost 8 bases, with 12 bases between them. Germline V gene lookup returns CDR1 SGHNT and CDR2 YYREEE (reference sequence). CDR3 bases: TGTGCCAGCAGCTTGGAGGTAGGGCGGGATTCACCCCTCCACTTT. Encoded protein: CASSLEVGRDSPLHF.

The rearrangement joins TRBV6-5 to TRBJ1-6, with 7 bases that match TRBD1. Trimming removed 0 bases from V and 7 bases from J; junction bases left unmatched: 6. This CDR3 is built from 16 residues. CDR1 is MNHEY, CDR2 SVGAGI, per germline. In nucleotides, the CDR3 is TGTGCCAGCAGTTACTCGACGGCAGGGGGAAATTCACCCCTCCACTTT. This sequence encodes CASSYSTAGGNSPLHF.

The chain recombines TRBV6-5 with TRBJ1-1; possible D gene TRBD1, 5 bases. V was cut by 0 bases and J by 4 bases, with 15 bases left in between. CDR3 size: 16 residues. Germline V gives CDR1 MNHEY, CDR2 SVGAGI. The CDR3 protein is CASSYSGVEGSTEAFF. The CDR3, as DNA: TGTGCCAGCAGTTACTCGGGGGTTGAGGGATCCACTGAAGCTTTCTTT.

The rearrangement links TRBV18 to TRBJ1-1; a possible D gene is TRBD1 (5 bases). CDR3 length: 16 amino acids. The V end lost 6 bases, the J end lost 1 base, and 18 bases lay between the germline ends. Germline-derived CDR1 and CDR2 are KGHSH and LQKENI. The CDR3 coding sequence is TGTGCCAGCTCCGACCCCGGGGCCGTTGCGAACACTGAAGCTTTCTTT. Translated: CASSDPGAVANTEAFF.

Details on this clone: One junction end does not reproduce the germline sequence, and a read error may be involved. CDR3 DNA sequence: TGCGCCAGCAGCACGACAGGGGTCAGCACTGATACGCAGTATTTT. It encodes CASSTTGVSTDTQYF. The rearrangement links TRBV5-1 to TRBJ2-3; TRBD1 agrees at 8 bases. CDR1 is SGHRS, CDR2 YFSETQ, per germline. This CDR3 is built from 15 residues.